This T cell receptor beta chain derives from a study of OX40 agonist ivuxolimab in advanced cancers. This clone came up a few times. The protocol was immunoSEQ multiplex PCR, while the TCRdb copy is restricted to in-frame clones and leaves out a portion. This sample has 75,000 to 100,000 clones; roughly four fifths occur once, and the top ten carry roughly 6%. The source of this sequence is an adult with an advanced solid tumor such as melanoma, head and neck, liver or kidney cancer. The sequencing here drew on CD4+ or CD8+ T cells sorted from blood, taken in a trial of the OX40 agonist ivuxolimab.

CDR3 sequence (DNA): TGTGCCAGCAGTGAGTGGTCCCCGGCAGCTTTCTTT. This sequence encodes CASSEWSPAAFF. The rearrangement uses TRBV6-1 and TRBJ1-1; D unclear. The V and J ends lost 3 bases and 10 bases respectively, with 12 bases between them. The CDR3 is 12 residues long. CDR1 and CDR2 (germline): MNHNS, SASEGT.